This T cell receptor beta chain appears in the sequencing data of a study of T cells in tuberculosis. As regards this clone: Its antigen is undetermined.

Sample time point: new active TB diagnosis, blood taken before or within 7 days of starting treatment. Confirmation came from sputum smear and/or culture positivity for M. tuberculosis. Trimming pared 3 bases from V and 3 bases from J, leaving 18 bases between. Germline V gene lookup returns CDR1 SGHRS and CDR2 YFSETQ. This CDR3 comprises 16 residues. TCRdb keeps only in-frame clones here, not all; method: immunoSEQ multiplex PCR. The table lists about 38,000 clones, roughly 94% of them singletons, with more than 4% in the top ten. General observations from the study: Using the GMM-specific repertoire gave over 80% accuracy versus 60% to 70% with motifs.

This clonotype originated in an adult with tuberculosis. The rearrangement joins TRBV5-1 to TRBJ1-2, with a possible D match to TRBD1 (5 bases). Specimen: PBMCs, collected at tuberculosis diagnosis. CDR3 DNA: TGCGCCAGCAGCTCCGCCGGGGGAGTTAGTGACTATGGCTACACCTTC. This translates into CASSSAGGVSDYGYTF.